This is a list of T cell receptor beta chains from one sample in a study of T cell responses to AZD1222 COVID-19 vaccine. Clones were read by immunoSEQ multiplex PCR, and TCRdb kept only the in-frame ones, dropping some. This table has roughly 93,000 clones, 70% to 90% appearing once. Sequences were derived from peripheral blood, sampled on day 0 of AZD1222 vaccination. All receptors derive from an adult in good health. Each CDR3 is given with its conserved first and last residue. A D gene is named only where the DNA matches it firmly. Clone sizes are given selectively: once, few, many, or a class where the clone is expanded.

V gene	clone size	J gene	D gene	CDR3 DNA	CDR3 protein
TRBV7-6	.	TRBJ1-4	.	TGTGCCAGCAGCCCGCAGGCTAATGAAAAACTGTTTTTT	CASSPQANEKLFF
TRBV30	.	TRBJ1-2	TRBD1	TGTGCCTGGAGTGTGAGGGGACAGTCTGGCTACACCTTC	CAWSVRGQSGYTF
TRBV18	.	TRBJ1-5	.	TGTGCCAGCTCACCACCGGACAGCCCTTGGACCCAGCATTTT	CASSPPDSPWTQHF
TRBV30	.	TRBJ1-2	TRBD1	TGTGCCTGGAGCGGTGACAGGGAAAGGGGCTACACCTTC	CAWSGDRERGYTF
TRBV4-3	.	TRBJ1-6	.	TGCGCCAGCAGCCAAGATCAGGGGTTTGCCTCACCCCTCCACTTT	CASSQDQGFASPLHF
TRBV29-1	.	TRBJ1-6	.	TGCAGCGTCGGGGAGGCCTCAAATTCACCCCTCCACTTT	CSVGEASNSPLHF
TRBV11-3	.	TRBJ1-1	.	TGTGCCAGCAGCTTGGGAAGGGCAAACGCTTTCTTT	CASSLGRANAFF
TRBV6-6	.	TRBJ1-1	.	TGTGCCAGCAGTTTACAGAGGGGCGCTGAAGCTTTCTTT	CASSLQRGAEAFF
TRBV2	.	TRBJ1-5	.	TGTGCCAGCAGTCCCCCGGGTCAGCCCCAGCATTTT	CASSPPGQPQHF
TRBV7-6	.	TRBJ2-1	.	TGTGCCAGCAGCTTAATATCTGGGGGGTATGAGCAGTTCTTC	CASSLISGGYEQFF
TRBV3-1/TRBV3-2	.	TRBJ1-2	.	TGTGCCAGCAGCCAAGGGGAGGGCAACTATGGCTACACCTTC	CASSQGEGNYGYTF
TRBV15	.	TRBJ1-4	.	TGTGCCACCAGCAGAGAATGGGCTAATGAAAAACTGTTTTTT	CATSREWANEKLFF
TRBV24-1	once	TRBJ1-1	.	TGTGCCACCAGTGATACGCACACTGAAGCTTTCTTT	CATSDTHTEAFF
TRBV4-3	.	TRBJ2-3	TRBD2	TGCGCCAGCAGCCAAGACCCGGGAGGTACGCAGTATTTT	CASSQDPGGTQYF
TRBV6-1	once	TRBJ2-1	TRBD1	TGTGCCAGCAGTGGGACCAGGGGGCGCTCCTACAATGAGCAGTTCTTC	CASSGTRGRSYNEQFF
TRBV7-7	.	TRBJ2-5	TRBD2	TGTGCTAGCAGCTGGACTAGCGGGAGGGAAGAGACCCAGTACTTC	CASSWTSGREETQYF
TRBV10-3	.	TRBJ1-6	.	TGTGCCATCAGTGACAGCTCCTATAATTCACCCCTCCACTTT	CAISDSSYNSPLHF
TRBV5-4	.	TRBJ2-2	TRBD1	TGTGCCAGCAGCTCGCCTAACAGGGGGAGATCGGGGGAGCTGTTTTTT	CASSSPNRGRSGELFF
TRBV7-2	.	TRBJ1-5	.	TGTGCCAGCAGCTTAAATTGGCAGGGCAATCAGCCCCAGCATTTT	CASSLNWQGNQPQHF
TRBV12-5	.	TRBJ1-6	.	TGTGCTAGTGGTTTGGGGGACCGGGACAATTCACCCCTCCACTTT	CASGLGDRDNSPLHF
TRBV6-2/TRBV6-3	.	TRBJ2-3	.	TGTGCCAGCAGCCTTGGGACTGCCACAGATACGCAGTATTTT	CASSLGTATDTQYF
TRBV5-8	.	TRBJ1-6	TRBD1	TGTGCCAGCAGCCGACAGGGTCAAATTGGATCACCCCTCCACTTT	CASSRQGQIGSPLHF
TRBV5-1	.	TRBJ2-3	TRBD2	TGCGCCAGCAGCTTGGAGGCGGGAGGATGGGGCACAGATACGCAGTATTTT	CASSLEAGGWGTDTQYF
TRBV9	.	TRBJ2-1	.	TGTGCCAGCAGCGTAAGTGGAATGGGTGGCTCCTACAATGAGCAGTTCTTC	CASSVSGMGGSYNEQFF
TRBV5-1	.	TRBJ1-3	.	TGCGCCAGCAGCTCCCAGGACTCTGGAAACACCATATATTTT	CASSSQDSGNTIYF
TRBV7-3	.	TRBJ2-1	.	TGTGCCAGCAGCTTAATGGGTCCGGTGAGCTCCTACAATGAGCAGTTCTTC	CASSLMGPVSSYNEQFF
TRBV9	once	TRBJ2-2	TRBD2	TGTGCCAGCAGCCCCGGACTAGCGGGAGCGAACACCGGGGAGCTGTTTTTT	CASSPGLAGANTGELFF
TRBV7-9	.	TRBJ1-2	TRBD1	TGTGCCAGCAGCTTAAGTCGGGACAGGAGATATGGCTACACCTTC	CASSLSRDRRYGYTF
TRBV21-1	.	TRBJ2-7	.	TGTGCCAGCAGCTCAAGGGGCAGGACCGAGCAGTACTTC	CASSSRGRTEQYF
TRBV5-6	.	TRBJ1-6	TRBD1	TGTGCCAGCAGCTGGGACAGGGGTGATTCACCCCTCCACTTT	CASSWDRGDSPLHF
TRBV5-4	once	TRBJ1-1	.	TGTGCCAGCAGCTTGAGCCACGGACTTATAGCTTTCTTT	CASSLSHGLIAFF
TRBV11-3	once	TRBJ1-2	.	TGTGCCAGCAGCTTAGATTCCCCATCAGGAGCTTTGGCTGGCTACACCTTC	CASSLDSPSGALAGYTF
TRBV5-4	.	TRBJ1-1	TRBD1	TGTGCCAGCAGCTATACAGGGGGAGGGTCGGGCGCTTTCTTT	CASSYTGGGSGAFF
TRBV24-1	.	TRBJ1-2	.	TGTGCCACCAGTGATCCGTTTTATGGCTACACCTTC	CATSDPFYGYTF
TRBV10-1	.	TRBJ2-4	.	TGCGCCAGCAGTGAAACCGGGTCTGCTGCCAAAAACATTCAGTACTTC	CASSETGSAAKNIQYF
TRBV5-4	.	TRBJ2-1	TRBD2	TGTGCCAGCAGCCAGACTAGCGGGGGGCCCCCCTACAATGAGCAGTTCTTC	CASSQTSGGPPYNEQFF
TRBV2	few	TRBJ2-6	.	TGTGCCAGCAGCGGGGGCTCTTCTGGGGCCAACGTCCTGACTTTC	CASSGGSSGANVLTF
TRBV6-1	.	TRBJ2-7	.	TGTGCCAGCAGTGAAGGTGTGGCTGGACAACTCTCCTACGAGCAGTACTTC	CASSEGVAGQLSYEQYF
TRBV19	.	TRBJ1-3	.	TGTGCCAGTAGTATCCCTACCCGGGGAGGAAACACCATATATTTT	CASSIPTRGGNTIYF
TRBV28	.	TRBJ1-5	TRBD1	TGTGCCAGCAGTTGGGACCCCCGGGACAGGGTTCCCTATAGCAATCAGCCCCAGCATTTT	CASSWDPRDRVPYSNQPQHF
TRBV6-6	once	TRBJ2-7	.	TGTGCCAGCAGCTCCTCTAACAGGGTTCCCTACGAGCAGTACTTC	CASSSSNRVPYEQYF
TRBV5-1	.	TRBJ1-1	TRBD1	TGCGCCAGCAGCTCACAGGGGGGGAACACTGAAGCTTTCTTT	CASSSQGGNTEAFF
TRBV7-2	.	TRBJ2-5	.	TGTGCCAGCAGCCCCCTGGACGGGCAAGAGACCCAGTACTTC	CASSPLDGQETQYF
TRBV7-7	.	TRBJ2-2	.	TGTGCTAGCGGACCTCTAGCGCAAGATTCGAACACCGGGGAGCTGTTTTTT	CASGPLAQDSNTGELFF
TRBV5-8	.	TRBJ1-5	.	TGTGCCAGCAGCTTGGGACATCTCGGCCAGCCCCAGCATTTT	CASSLGHLGQPQHF
TRBV7-9	.	TRBJ2-3	.	TGTGCCAGCAGCTTAAATCTCCGCTCGGAAGATACGCAGTATTTT	CASSLNLRSEDTQYF
TRBV2	.	TRBJ1-2	.	TGTGCCAGCTCAGGCGGCAGGACTAACTATGGCTACACCTTC	CASSGGRTNYGYTF
TRBV10-3	.	TRBJ1-1	.	TGTGCCATCAACGGAGTAGGGGGAACTGAAGCTTTCTTT	CAINGVGGTEAFF
TRBV10-3	.	TRBJ2-7	TRBD2	TGTGCCATCAGAGACGGGACTAGTAGCTACGAGCAGTACTTC	CAIRDGTSSYEQYF
TRBV5-4	.	TRBJ1-2	TRBD1	TGTGCCAGCAGCATCGGACAGGGGGGGTATGGCTACACCTTC	CASSIGQGGYGYTF
TRBV24-1	.	TRBJ2-1	TRBD1	TGTGCCACCAGTCCAACGGACAGGGAACGGGATGAGCAGTTCTTC	CATSPTDRERDEQFF
TRBV11-2	.	TRBJ2-7	.	TGTGCCAGCAGCCCCCACGGAAGCTCCTACGAGCAGTACTTC	CASSPHGSSYEQYF
TRBV9	.	TRBJ2-1	.	TGTGCCAGCAGCGCCGGGACCAGCTCCTACAATGAGCAGTTCTTC	CASSAGTSSYNEQFF
TRBV10-3	.	TRBJ2-7	.	TGTGCCATCAGTGATTGGGGTTACGAGCAGTACTTC	CAISDWGYEQYF
TRBV11-2	.	TRBJ2-2	.	TGTGCCAGCAGCTTGAGGGGTAGCCTAGACACCGGGGAGCTGTTTTTT	CASSLRGSLDTGELFF
TRBV6-5	.	TRBJ1-4	TRBD1	TGTGCCAGCAGTTACTCCGGGACAGGGAATGAAAAACTGTTTTTT	CASSYSGTGNEKLFF
TRBV19	.	TRBJ2-5	.	TGTGCCAGTAGTAGCTTCGCAGGCACCTTTACGGAGACCCAGTACTTC	CASSSFAGTFTETQYF